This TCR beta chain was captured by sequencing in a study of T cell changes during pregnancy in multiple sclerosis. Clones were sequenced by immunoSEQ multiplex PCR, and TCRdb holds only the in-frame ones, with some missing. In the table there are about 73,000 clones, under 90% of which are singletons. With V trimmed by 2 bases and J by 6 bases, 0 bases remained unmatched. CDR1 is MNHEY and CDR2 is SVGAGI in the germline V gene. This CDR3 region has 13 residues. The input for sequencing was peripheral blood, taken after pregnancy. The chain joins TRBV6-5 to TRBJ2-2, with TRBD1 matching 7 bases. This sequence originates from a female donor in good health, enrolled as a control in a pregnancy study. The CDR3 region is CASSYTGAGELFF. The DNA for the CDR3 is TGTGCCAGCAGTTACACAGGGGCCGGGGAGCTGTTTTTT.